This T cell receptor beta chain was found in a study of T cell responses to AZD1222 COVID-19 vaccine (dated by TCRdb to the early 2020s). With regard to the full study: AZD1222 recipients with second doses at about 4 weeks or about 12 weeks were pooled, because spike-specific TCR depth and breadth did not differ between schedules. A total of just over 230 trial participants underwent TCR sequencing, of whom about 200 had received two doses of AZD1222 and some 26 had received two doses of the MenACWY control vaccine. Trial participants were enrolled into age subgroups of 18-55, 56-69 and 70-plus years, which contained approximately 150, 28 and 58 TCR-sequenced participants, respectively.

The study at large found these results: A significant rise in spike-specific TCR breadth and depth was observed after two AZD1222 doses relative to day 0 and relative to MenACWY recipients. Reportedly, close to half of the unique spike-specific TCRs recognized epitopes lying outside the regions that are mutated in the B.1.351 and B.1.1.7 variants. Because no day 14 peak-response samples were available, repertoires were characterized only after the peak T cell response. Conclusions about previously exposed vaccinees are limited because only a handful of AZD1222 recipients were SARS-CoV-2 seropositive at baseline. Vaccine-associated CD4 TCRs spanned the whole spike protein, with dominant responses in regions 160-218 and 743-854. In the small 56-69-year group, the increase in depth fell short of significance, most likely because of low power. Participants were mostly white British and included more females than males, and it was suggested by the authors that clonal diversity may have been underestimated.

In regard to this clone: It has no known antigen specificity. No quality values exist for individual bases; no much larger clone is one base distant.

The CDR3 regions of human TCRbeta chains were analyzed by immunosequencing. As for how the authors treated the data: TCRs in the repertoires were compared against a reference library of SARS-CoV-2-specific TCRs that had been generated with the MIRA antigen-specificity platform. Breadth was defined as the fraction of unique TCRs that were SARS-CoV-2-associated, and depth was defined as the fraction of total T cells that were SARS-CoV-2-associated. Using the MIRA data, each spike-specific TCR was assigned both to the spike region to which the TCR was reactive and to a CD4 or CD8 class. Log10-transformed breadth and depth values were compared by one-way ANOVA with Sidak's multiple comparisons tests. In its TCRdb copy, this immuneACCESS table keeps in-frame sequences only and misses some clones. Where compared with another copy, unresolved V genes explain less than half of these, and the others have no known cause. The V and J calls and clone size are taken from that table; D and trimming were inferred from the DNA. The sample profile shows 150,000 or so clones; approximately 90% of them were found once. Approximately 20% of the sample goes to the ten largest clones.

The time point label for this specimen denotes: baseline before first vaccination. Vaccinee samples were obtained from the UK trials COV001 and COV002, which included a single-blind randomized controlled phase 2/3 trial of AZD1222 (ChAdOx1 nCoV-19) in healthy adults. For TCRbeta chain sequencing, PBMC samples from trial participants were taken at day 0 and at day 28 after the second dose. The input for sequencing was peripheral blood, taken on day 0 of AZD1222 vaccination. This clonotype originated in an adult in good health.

The sequence in DNA is TGTGCCAGTAATCCAGGGGCCTCCTATAATTCACCCCTCCACTTT. Its protein is CASNPGASYNSPLHF. The receptor chain draws on TRBV19 and TRBJ1-6; the D gene is possibly TRBD1, with 6 bases matching. The trim is 7 bases for V and 0 bases for J, with a gap of 10 bases between the germline ends. The germline V gene (reference sequence) yields LNHDA for CDR1 and SQIVND for CDR2. The CDR3 runs 15 amino acids, cysteine and phenylalanine included. Only CDR3 DNA is held: 45 bases, read in frame from base 1.